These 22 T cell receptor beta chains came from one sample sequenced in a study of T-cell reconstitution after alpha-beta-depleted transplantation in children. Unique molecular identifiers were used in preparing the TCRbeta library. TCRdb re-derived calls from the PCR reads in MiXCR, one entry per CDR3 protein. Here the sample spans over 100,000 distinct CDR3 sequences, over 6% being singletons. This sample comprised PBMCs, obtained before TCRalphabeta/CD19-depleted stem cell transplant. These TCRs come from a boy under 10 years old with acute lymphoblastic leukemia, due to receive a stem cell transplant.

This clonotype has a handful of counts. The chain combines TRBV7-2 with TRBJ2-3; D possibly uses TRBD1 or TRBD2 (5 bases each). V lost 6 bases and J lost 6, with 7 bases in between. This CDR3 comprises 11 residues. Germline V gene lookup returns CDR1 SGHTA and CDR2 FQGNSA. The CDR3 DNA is TGTGCCAGCAGGGGGGTGGATACGCAGTATTTT. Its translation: CASRGVDTQYF.

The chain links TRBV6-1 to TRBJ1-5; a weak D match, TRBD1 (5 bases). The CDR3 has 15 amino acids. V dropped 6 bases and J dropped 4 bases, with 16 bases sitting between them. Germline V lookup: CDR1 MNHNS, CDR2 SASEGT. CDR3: CASSPAGRGNQPQHF. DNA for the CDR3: TGTGCCAGCAGCCCCGCAGGGAGGGGTAATCAGCCCCAGCATTTT.

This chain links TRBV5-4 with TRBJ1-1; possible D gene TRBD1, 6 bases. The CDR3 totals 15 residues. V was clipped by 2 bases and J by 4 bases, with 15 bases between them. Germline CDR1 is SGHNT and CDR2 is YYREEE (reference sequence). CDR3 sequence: CASSLRGGVSTEAFF. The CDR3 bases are TGTGCCAGCAGCTTAAGGGGGGGAGTTTCCACTGAAGCTTTCTTT.

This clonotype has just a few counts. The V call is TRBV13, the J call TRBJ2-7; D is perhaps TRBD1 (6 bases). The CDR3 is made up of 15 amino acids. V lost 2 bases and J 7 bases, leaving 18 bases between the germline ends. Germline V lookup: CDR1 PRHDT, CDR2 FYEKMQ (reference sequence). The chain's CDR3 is CASSLYGQGLREQYF. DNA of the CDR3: TGTGCCAGCAGCTTATATGGCCAGGGGCTAAGGGAGCAGTACTTC.

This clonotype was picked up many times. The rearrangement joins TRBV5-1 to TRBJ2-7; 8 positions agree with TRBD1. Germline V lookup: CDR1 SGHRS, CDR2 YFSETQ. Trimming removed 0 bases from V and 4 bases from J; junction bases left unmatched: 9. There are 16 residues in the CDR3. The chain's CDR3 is CASSLAGTGYWYEQYF. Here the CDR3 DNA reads TGCGCCAGCAGCTTGGCCGGGACAGGCTATTGGTACGAGCAGTACTTC.

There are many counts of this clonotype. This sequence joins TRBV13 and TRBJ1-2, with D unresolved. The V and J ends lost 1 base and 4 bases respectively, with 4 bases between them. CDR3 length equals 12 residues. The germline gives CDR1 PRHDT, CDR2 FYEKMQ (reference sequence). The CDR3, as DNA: TGTGCCAGCAGCTTAGAACTCTATGGCTACACCTTC. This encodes CASSLELYGYTF.

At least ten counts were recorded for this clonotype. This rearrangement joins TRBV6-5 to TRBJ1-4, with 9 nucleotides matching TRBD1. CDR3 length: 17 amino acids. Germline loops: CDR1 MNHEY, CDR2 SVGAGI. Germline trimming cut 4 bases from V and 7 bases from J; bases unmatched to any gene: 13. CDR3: CASSSHSGQGKFEKLFF. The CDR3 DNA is TGTGCCAGCAGTTCGCACTCCGGACAGGGGAAGTTTGAAAAACTGTTTTTT.

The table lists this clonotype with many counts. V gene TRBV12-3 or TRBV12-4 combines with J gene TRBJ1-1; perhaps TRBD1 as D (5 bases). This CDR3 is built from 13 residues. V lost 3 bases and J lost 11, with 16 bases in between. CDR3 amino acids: CASSFGTGDRAFF. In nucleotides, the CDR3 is TGTGCCAGCAGTTTCGGGACGGGTGATAGGGCTTTCTTT.

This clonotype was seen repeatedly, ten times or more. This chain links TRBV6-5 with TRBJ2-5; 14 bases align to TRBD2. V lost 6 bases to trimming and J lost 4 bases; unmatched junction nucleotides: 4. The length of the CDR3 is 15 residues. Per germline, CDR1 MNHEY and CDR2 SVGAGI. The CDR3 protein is CASSRLAGGPETQYF. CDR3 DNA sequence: TGTGCCAGCAGCCGACTAGCGGGGGGGCCAGAGACCCAGTACTTC.

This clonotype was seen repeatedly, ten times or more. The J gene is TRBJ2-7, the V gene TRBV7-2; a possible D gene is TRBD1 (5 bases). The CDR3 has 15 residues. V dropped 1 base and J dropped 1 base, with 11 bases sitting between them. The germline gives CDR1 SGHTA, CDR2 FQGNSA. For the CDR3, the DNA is TGTGCCAGCAGCTTAGAGGGGTCCGGATCCTACGAGCAGTACTTC. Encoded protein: CASSLEGSGSYEQYF.

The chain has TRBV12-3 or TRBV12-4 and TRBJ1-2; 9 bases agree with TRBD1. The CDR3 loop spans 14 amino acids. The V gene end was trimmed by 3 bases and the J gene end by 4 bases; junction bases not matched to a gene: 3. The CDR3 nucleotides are TGTGCCAGCAGTTTCGGGACAGGGCGCTATGGCTACACCTTC. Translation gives CASSFGTGRYGYTF.

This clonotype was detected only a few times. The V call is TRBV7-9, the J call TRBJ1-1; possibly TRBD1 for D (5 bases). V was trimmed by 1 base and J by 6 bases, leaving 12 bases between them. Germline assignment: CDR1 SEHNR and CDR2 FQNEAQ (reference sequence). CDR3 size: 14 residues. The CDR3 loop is CASSLVRAGAEAFF. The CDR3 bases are TGTGCCAGCAGCTTAGTCAGGGCGGGGGCTGAAGCTTTCTTT.

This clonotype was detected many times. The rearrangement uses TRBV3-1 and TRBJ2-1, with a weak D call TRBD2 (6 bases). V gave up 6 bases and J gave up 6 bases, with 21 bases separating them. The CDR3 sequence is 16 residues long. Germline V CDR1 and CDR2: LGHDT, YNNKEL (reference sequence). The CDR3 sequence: CASRGPQAGIFNEQFF. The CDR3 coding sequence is TGTGCCAGCAGGGGACCGCAGGCGGGGATATTCAATGAGCAGTTCTTC.

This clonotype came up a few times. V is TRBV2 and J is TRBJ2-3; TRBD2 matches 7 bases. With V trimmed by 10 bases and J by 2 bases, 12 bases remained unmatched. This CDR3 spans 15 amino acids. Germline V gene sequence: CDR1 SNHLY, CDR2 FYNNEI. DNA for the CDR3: TGTGCCACCTCCTCAGGAGGGAGGGACACAGATACGCAGTATTTT. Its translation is CATSSGGRDTDTQYF.

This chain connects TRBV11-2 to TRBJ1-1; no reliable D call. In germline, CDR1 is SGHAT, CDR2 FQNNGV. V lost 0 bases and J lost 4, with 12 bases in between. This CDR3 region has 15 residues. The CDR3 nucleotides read TGTGCCAGCAGCTTAGATCCCCGGGTGGGCACTGAAGCTTTCTTT. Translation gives CASSLDPRVGTEAFF. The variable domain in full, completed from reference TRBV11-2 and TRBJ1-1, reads EAGVAQSPRYKIIEKRQSVAFWCNPISGHATLYWYQQILGQGPKLLIQFQNNGVVDDSQLPKDRFSAERLKGVDSTLKIQPAKLEDSAVYLCASSLDPRVGTEAFFGQGTRLTVV.

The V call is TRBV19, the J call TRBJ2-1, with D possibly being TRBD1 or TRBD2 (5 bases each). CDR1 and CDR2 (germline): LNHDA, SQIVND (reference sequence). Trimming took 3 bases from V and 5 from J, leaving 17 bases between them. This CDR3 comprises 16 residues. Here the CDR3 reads CASSMFTGTLNNEQFF. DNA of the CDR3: TGTGCCAGTAGTATGTTTACCGGGACGCTAAACAATGAGCAGTTCTTC.

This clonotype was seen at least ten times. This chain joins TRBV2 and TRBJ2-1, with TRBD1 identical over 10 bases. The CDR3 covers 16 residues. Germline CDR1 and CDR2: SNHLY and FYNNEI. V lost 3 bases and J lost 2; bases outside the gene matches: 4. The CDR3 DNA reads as TGTGCCAGCAGTGACGGGACAGGGGTTACCTACAATGAGCAGTTCTTC. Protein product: CASSDGTGVTYNEQFF.

CDR3 sequence reads: CSARFEGRVQNSPLHF. DNA of the CDR3: TGCAGTGCTAGGTTTGAGGGGCGCGTTCAAAATTCACCCCTCCACTTT. The rearrangement joins TRBV20-1 to TRBJ1-6; D is perhaps TRBD1 (5 bases). This CDR3 region has 16 residues. The germline V and J ends were trimmed by 3 bases and 7 bases, with 19 bases remaining between them. Germline V gene sequence: CDR1 DFQATT, CDR2 SNEGSKA (reference sequence).

CDR3: CASSLEEASCCGYTF. Written as DNA, the CDR3 is TGTGCCAGCAGTTTAGAAGAAGCCTCATGTTGTGGCTACACCTTC. The chain has TRBV27 and TRBJ1-2; no clear D gene. Germline V gene lookup returns CDR1 MNHEY and CDR2 SMNVEV (reference sequence). Trimming pared 2 bases from V and 7 bases from J, leaving 17 bases between. The CDR3 totals 15 residues.

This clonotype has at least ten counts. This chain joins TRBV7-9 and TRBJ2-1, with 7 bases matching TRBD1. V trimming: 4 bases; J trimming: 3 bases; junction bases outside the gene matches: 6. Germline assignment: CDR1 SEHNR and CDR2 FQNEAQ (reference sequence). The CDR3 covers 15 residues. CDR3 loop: CASSSRQGSYNEQFF. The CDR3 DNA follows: TGTGCCAGCAGCTCACGACAGGGTAGCTACAATGAGCAGTTCTTC.

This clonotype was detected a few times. The CDR3 bases are TGTGCCAGCCAGACTACAGGGGGCTACGAGCAGTACTTC. Translating gives CASQTTGGYEQYF. The chain has TRBV6-2 or TRBV6-3 and TRBJ2-7; the match to TRBD1 covers 8 bases. CDR1 is MNHEY and CDR2 is SVGEGT in the germline V gene. The junction had 6 bases not matched to a gene; V was cut back by 8 bases and J by 3 bases. CDR3 length: 13 amino acids.

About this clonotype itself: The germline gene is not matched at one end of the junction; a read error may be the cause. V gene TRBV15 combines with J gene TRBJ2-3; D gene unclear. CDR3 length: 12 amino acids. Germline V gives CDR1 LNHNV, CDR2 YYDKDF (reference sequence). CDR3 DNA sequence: TGTGCCACCAGCGGCCGCACGGATACGCAGTATTTT. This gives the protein CATSGRTDTQYF.